The T cell receptor (beta chain) described here comes from a study of human T cells and chemical hapten exposure. Study-wide background: On approximately 2 cm by approximately 2 cm of upper inner arm skin, sensitization was performed with 2% DPC.

This clonotype was picked up a small number of times. What it recognizes is unknown. Time point given: patch test 3, about 24 weeks after DPC sensitization. Sample treatment: therapeutic diphenylcyclopropenone sensitization with weekly scalp DPC. Donors were 18 to 70-year-old alopecia patients suitable for DPC. Study outcomes and limitations: More PT1 expanded TCRs went with higher patch test scores. Relative to control repertoires, expanded TCRs gave rise to significantly more large CDR3 similarity clusters.

Via MiXCR, TCRdb re-called the RACE reads, giving one row per CDR3 protein. The data show tens of thousands of distinct CDR3 sequences, with under 15% seen just once and 4.5% to 6% held by the top ten. Source: whole blood, taken in connection with sensitization to the hapten diphenylcyclopropenone (DPC). The source is a woman aged 45 to 65 with alopecia areata. Some clones in this sample may be carry-over from other donors' samples.

The CDR3 DNA reads TGTGCCATCAGTGAGGGGACAGGGGTCGGGGAGCAGTACTTC. It encodes CAISEGTGVGEQYF. J is TRBJ2-7 and V is TRBV10-3; 10 bases fit TRBD1. From germline, CDR1 is ENHRY and CDR2 SYGVKD. The CDR3 consists of 14 residues. V gave up 2 bases and J gave up 7 bases; unmatched junction bases: 5.